This is a list of T cell receptor beta chains from one sample in a study of blood T cell repertoires in COVID-19. Assay: immunoSEQ multiplex PCR; the TCRdb copy retains only in-frame clones and omits some. The table lists about 220,000 clones, 70% to 85% of them singletons, with about 3.7% in the top ten. Sequencing was carried out using PBMCs or T cells enriched from blood (not recorded which). These receptors were taken from a woman aged 55 to 70 who had recovered from COVID-19. CDR3s include the opening cysteine and the closing phenylalanine or tryptophan. The D gene is left open where the match is weak. Size is omitted from some rows. Given values are once, few, many or a class for expanded clones.

d_call,j_call,v_call,clone_size,cdr3_aa,cdr3_nt
TRBD1,TRBJ1-1,TRBV5-4,-,CASSLVGYRGVRTEAFF,TGTGCCAGCAGCTTGGTTGGATACAGGGGGGTCCGAACTGAAGCTTTCTTT
TRBD2,TRBJ2-3,TRBV7-9,-,CASNYRGGAGGTDTQYF,TGTGCCAGCAACTATCGCGGGGGGGCCGGTGGCACAGATACGCAGTATTTT
TRBD2,TRBJ2-2,TRBV10-1,-,CARSTSGRAMVTRTGELFF,TGCGCCAGGTCAACTAGCGGGAGGGCCATGGTTACGAGGACCGGGGAGCTGTTTTTT
-,TRBJ1-2,TRBV10-3,-,CAISLTPVEESYTF,TGTGCCATCAGTCTAACACCGGTCGAGGAAAGCTACACCTTC
-,TRBJ1-1,TRBV12-3/TRBV12-4,-,CASSRHSTAEAFF,TGTGCCAGCAGCCGCCACAGTACCGCTGAAGCTTTCTTT
TRBD1,TRBJ2-3,TRBV6-2/TRBV6-3,-,CASSYARQGRQDTQYF,TGTGCCAGCAGTTACGCCCGACAGGGGCGGCAAGATACGCAGTATTTT
TRBD1,TRBJ2-2,TRBV11-2,-,CASRRQGAAPNTGELFF,TGTGCCAGCAGACGACAGGGGGCGGCCCCGAACACCGGGGAGCTGTTTTTT
-,TRBJ2-7,TRBV6-1,-,CASSERGFREYEQYF,TGTGCCAGCAGTGAAAGGGGATTTAGGGAATACGAGCAGTACTTC
TRBD1,TRBJ2-1,TRBV5-5,-,CASSPGPDRANEQFF,TGTGCCAGCAGCCCCGGACCGGACAGGGCCAATGAGCAGTTCTTC
TRBD1,TRBJ1-2,TRBV15,once,CATSEGTARLYGYTF,TGTGCCACCAGCGAGGGGACAGCGCGACTCTATGGCTACACCTTC